The table lists the clone carrying this T cell receptor beta chain with a count of one. The antigen remains undetermined. The data stem from a study of CD8 T cells in Susac syndrome. Study conclusions and caveats: The relatively small number of individuals in the TCR sequencing and HLA analysis was acknowledged by the study.

The RNA, roughly 0.5 to 1 ug, was put through reverse transcription using random hexamers. TCRdb re-analysed the immunoSEQ multiplex PCR reads in MiXCR, keeping a single row per CDR3 protein. The table records 150,000 to 200,000 distinct CDR3 sequences, just under 95% of them present only once. This receptor was obtained from a human donor with Susac syndrome. Source material: CD4+ T cells from PBMCs.

The CDR3 sequence: CASSQAGGLQETQYF. The CDR3 coding sequence is TGTGCCAGCAGCCAAGCCGGGGGCTTGCAAGAGACCCAGTACTTC. The chain uses TRBV4-2 and TRBJ2-5; TRBD1 or TRBD2 may be the D gene (6 bases each). CDR3 size: 15 residues. V was pared by 1 base and J by 2 bases, with 11 bases between. Looked up from germline, CDR1 is LGHNA and CDR2 is YNFKEQ.